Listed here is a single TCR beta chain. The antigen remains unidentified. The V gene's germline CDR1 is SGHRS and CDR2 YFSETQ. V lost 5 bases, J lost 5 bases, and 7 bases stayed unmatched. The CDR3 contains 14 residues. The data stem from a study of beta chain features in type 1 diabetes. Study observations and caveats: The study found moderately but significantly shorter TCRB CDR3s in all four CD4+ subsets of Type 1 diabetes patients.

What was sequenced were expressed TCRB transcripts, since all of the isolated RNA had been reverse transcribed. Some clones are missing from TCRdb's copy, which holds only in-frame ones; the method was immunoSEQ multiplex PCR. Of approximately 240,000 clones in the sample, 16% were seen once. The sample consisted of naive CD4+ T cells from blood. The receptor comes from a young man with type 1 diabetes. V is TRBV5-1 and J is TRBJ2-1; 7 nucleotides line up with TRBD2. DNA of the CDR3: TGCGCCAGCAGTGATGCTAGCGGTAACAATGAGCAGTTCTTC. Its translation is CASSDASGNNEQFF.